These 16 T cell receptor beta chains originate from one sample sequenced in a study of T cell responses to AZD1222 COVID-19 vaccine. The data were produced by immunoSEQ multiplex PCR, yet TCRdb's version contains in-frame clones alone and is incomplete. The sample has about 120,000 clones, more than 75% seen once. The sequenced sample was peripheral blood, obtained on day 0 of AZD1222 vaccination. These receptors all come from an adult in good health.

The chain is built from TRBV7-9 and TRBJ2-1, with 8 bases fitting TRBD2. The CDR3 has 15 residues. V lost 2 bases, J lost 6 bases, and 6 bases stayed unmatched. Germline lookup yields CDR1 SEHNR and CDR2 FQNEAQ (reference sequence). The CDR3 reads CASSLRGGAPNEQFF. Here the CDR3 DNA reads TGTGCCAGCAGCTTACGGGGGGGAGCTCCCAATGAGCAGTTCTTC.

This sequence joins TRBV11-3 and TRBJ2-1; 14 nucleotides match TRBD2. Unmatched junction bases numbered 7, after V lost 5 bases and J lost 4 bases. CDR1 and CDR2 from the germline V gene are SGHNT and YENEEA. The CDR3 runs to 17 residues. CDR3 nucleotide sequence: TGTGCCAGCAGCACTCGGACTAGCGGGAGGATGTACAATGAGCAGTTCTTC. It yields the protein CASSTRTSGRMYNEQFF.

The chain recombines TRBV11-2 with TRBJ1-2; D unresolved. Germline-derived CDR1 and CDR2 are SGHAT and FQNNGV. Trimming shortened V by 1 base and J by 1 base, and 7 bases separated the two germline ends. This CDR3 has 14 residues. The CDR3 loop reads CASSLGGVNYGYTF. DNA of the CDR3: TGTGCCAGCAGCTTAGGGGGAGTTAACTATGGCTACACCTTC.

In this sample, this clone turned up a few times. V is TRBV7-9 and J is TRBJ2-7, with TRBD1 identical over 7 bases. J was trimmed by 0 bases and V by 5 bases; bases with no gene match: 7. Germline V CDR1 and CDR2: SEHNR, FQNEAQ (reference sequence). The CDR3 spans 15 residues. Written as DNA, the CDR3 is TGTGCCAGCAGCCCAAAGGGGGCTTCCTCCTACGAGCAGTACTTC. It encodes CASSPKGASSYEQYF.

CDR3 DNA: TGTGCCAGCAGTCTCGGGGGGGCGGCCGGGGAGCTGTTTTTT. It translates to CASSLGGAAGELFF. The chain couples TRBV7-2 to TRBJ2-2; 8 positions match TRBD2. The CDR3 loop spans 14 amino acids. Germline-derived CDR1 and CDR2 are SGHTA and FQGNSA. V gave up 6 bases and J gave up 6 bases; unmatched junction bases: 6. Supplemented by reference TRBV7-2 and TRBJ2-2, the full variable domain reads GAGVSQSPSNKVTEKGKDVELRCDPISGHTALYWYRQSLGQGLEFLIYFQGNSAPDKSGLPSDRFSAERTGGSVSTLTIQRTQQEDSAVYLCASSLGGAAGELFFGEGSRLTVL.

The chain combines TRBV7-9 with TRBJ1-1; D is unresolved. Trimming took 1 base from V and 7 from J, leaving 10 bases between them. This CDR3 has 13 residues. CDR1 and CDR2 (germline): SEHNR, FQNEAQ (reference sequence). The CDR3 is CASSLVGGSEAFF. The CDR3 nucleotides read TGTGCCAGCAGCTTAGTAGGTGGCAGTGAAGCTTTCTTT. The full variable domain, completed using reference TRBV7-9 and TRBJ1-1, is DTGVSQNPRHKITKRGQNVTFRCDPISEHNRLYWYRQTLGQGPEFLTYFQNEAQLEKSRLLSDRFSAERPKGSFSTLEIQRTEQGDSAMYLCASSLVGGSEAFFGQGTRLTVV.

This rearrangement joins TRBV7-9 to TRBJ1-1, with D possibly TRBD1 on 5 matching bases. V was pared by 3 bases and J by 8 bases, with 10 bases between. CDR1 is SEHNR, CDR2 FQNEAQ, per germline (reference sequence). The CDR3 has 12 residues. CDR3 in DNA: TGTGCCAGCAGCTTGGGGCGTGAGGAAGCTTTCTTT. Its protein product is CASSLGREEAFF. Drawing the rest from reference TRBV7-9 and TRBJ1-1, the complete variable domain is DTGVSQNPRHKITKRGQNVTFRCDPISEHNRLYWYRQTLGQGPEFLTYFQNEAQLEKSRLLSDRFSAERPKGSFSTLEIQRTEQGDSAMYLCASSLGREEAFFGQGTRLTVV.

The rearrangement joins TRBV21-1 to TRBJ1-6. TRBV21-1 is described as a pseudogene. The CDR3 has 18 amino acids. CDR3 protein: CASSKRHFRRIKNSPLHF. The CDR3 nucleotides read TGTGCCAGCAGCAAAAGACACTTTCGGCGGATTAAGAATTCACCCCTCCACTTT.

This chain links TRBV5-1 with TRBJ1-1; 10 nucleotides agree with TRBD1. Germline trimming cut 3 bases from V and 4 bases from J; bases unmatched to any gene: 6. The length of the CDR3 is 15 residues. The V gene's germline CDR1 is SGHRS and CDR2 YFSETQ. The CDR3 here is CASSSAGTGATEAFF. CDR3 nucleotide sequence: TGCGCCAGCAGCTCCGCCGGGACAGGGGCCACTGAAGCTTTCTTT.

The rearrangement links TRBV30 to TRBJ1-3; D gene unclear. This CDR3 region has 12 residues. Germline loops: CDR1 GTSNPN, CDR2 SVGIG (reference sequence). Trimming stripped 5 bases from V and 8 bases from J, with 13 bases between. The CDR3 DNA is TGTGCCTGGGAGGGTTCGGGGTACACCATATATTTT. Residues: CAWEGSGYTIYF.

For the CDR3, the DNA is TGTGCCAGCAGCTTTCAGGGTAGCTCCTACGAGCAGTACTTC. As protein: CASSFQGSSYEQYF. The chain carries TRBV11-2 and TRBJ2-7; tentative D call: TRBD1 (5 bases). Germline V gene lookup returns CDR1 SGHAT and CDR2 FQNNGV. Trimming cost V 3 bases and J 0 bases, with 9 bases left between them. The CDR3 loop spans 14 amino acids.

The rearrangement uses TRBV12-3 or TRBV12-4 and TRBJ2-1; D is ambiguous. CDR3 length equals 10 residues. V was cut by 8 bases and J by 13 bases, with 12 bases left in between. The CDR3 here is CASRRYFQFF. CDR3 sequence (DNA): TGTGCCAGCCGTCGGTATTTCCAGTTCTTC.

This rearrangement joins TRBV7-2 to TRBJ2-1; D may match TRBD1 or TRBD2 (6 bases each). Germline V lookup: CDR1 SGHTA, CDR2 FQGNSA. This CDR3 region has 15 residues. V gave up 4 bases and J gave up 0 bases, with 10 bases separating them. The CDR3 DNA follows: TGTGCCAGCAGCTCGGAGGGGGGCTCCTACAATGAGCAGTTCTTC. Translated: CASSSEGGSYNEQFF.

V and J are TRBV7-3 and TRBJ2-2; 10 nucleotides agree with TRBD2. This CDR3 has 16 amino acids. The V gene's germline CDR1 is SGHTA and CDR2 FQGTGA. V lost 3 bases and J lost 4; bases outside the gene matches: 5. CDR3 sequence reads: CASSLNSGGSTGELFF. The CDR3 region has the DNA TGTGCCAGCAGCTTGAATAGCGGGGGGTCCACCGGGGAGCTGTTTTTT. Using reference TRBV7-3 and TRBJ2-2 for the parts outside the CDR3, the full variable domain is GAGVSQTPSNKVTEKGKYVELRCDPISGHTALYWYRQSLGQGPEFLIYFQGTGAADDSGLPNDRFFAVRPEGSVSTLKIQRTERGDSAVYLCASSLNSGGSTGELFFGEGSRLTVL.

The genes are TRBV7-2 and TRBJ1-2, with D perhaps TRBD1 (5 bases). The ends were cut back, 5 bases at V and 3 bases at J, with 10 bases in the middle. The V gene's germline CDR1 is SGHTA and CDR2 FQGNSA. CDR3 length: 13 residues. The CDR3 here is CASSLQEDYGYTF. The CDR3 DNA follows: TGTGCCAGCAGCCTACAGGAAGACTATGGCTACACCTTC.

This clone is a singleton in its sample. At one end, the junction sequence differs from germline, possibly due to a read error. The chain joins TRBV6-5 to TRBJ1-2, with TRBD1 identical over 7 bases. The CDR3 length is 15 residues. From germline, CDR1 is MNHEY and CDR2 SVGAGI. The CDR3 nucleotides are TGTGCCAGCACTTACACGACCGGGACAGAGTATGGCTACACCTTC. Its protein is CASTYTTGTEYGYTF.